Below are 9 T cell receptor beta chains sequenced from a single sample in a study of regulatory T cells in long-lasting Graves disease. Arm-PCR of CDR3 regions and iRepertoire HTBI primers were the basis on which TCR beta libraries were built. TCRdb used MiXCR to reprocess the multiplex PCR reads, holding one entry per CDR3 protein. This table holds approximately 290,000 distinct CDR3 sequences, roughly 21% found once. The time point was: persistent/refractory GD, antithyroid drugs over 5 years with positive TRAb. Extracted PBMC RNA gave rise to the TCR library. The sequenced sample was peripheral blood mononuclear cells (PBMCs), obtained when the disease was refractory, from a patient treated with antithyroid drugs. The receptors derive from a female donor with Graves disease.

The sample holds many counts of this clonotype. This rearrangement joins TRBV28 to TRBJ2-6; 8 nucleotides align to TRBD2. The V gene end was trimmed by 6 bases and the J gene end by 1 base; junction bases not matched to a gene: 14. In germline, CDR1 is MDHEN, CDR2 SYDVKM. The CDR3 is 19 amino acids. The CDR3 DNA reads as TGTGCCAGCAGCCCCGGGAGGGCAGGGGCACTATCTGGGGCCAACGTCCTGACTTTC. Amino acid sequence: CASSPGRAGALSGANVLTF.

The chain carries TRBV7-9 and TRBJ1-4; D is perhaps TRBD1 (5 bases). The ends were cut back, 5 bases at V and 3 bases at J, with 10 bases in the middle. The germline CDR1 and CDR2 sequences are SEHNR and FQNEAQ (reference sequence). The CDR3 has 14 residues. The CDR3 loop reads CASSPRGPNEKLFF. CDR3 in DNA: TGTGCCAGCAGCCCTCGGGGCCCTAATGAAAAACTGTTTTTT.

This clonotype turned up a few times. The J gene is TRBJ1-2, the V gene TRBV7-2; no clear D. Germline V lookup: CDR1 SGHTA, CDR2 FQGNSA. Trimming left V 1 base short and J 4 bases short, with 13 bases between. The CDR3 is 15 residues long. DNA of the CDR3: TGTGCCAGCAGCTTAGATAGGGCAGGTTTCTATGGCTACACCTTC. Translating gives CASSLDRAGFYGYTF.

Only a few counts were recorded for this clonotype. The rearrangement joins TRBV6-1 to TRBJ2-5; unclear D gene. Germline V gene lookup returns CDR1 MNHNS and CDR2 SASEGT. Trimming cost V 6 bases and J 0 bases, with 8 bases left between them. The CDR3 runs 13 residues. CDR3 sequence reads: CASRRRYQETQYF. The CDR3 DNA sequence: TGTGCCAGCAGACGACGCTACCAAGAGACCCAGTACTTC.

In this sample, this clonotype turned up a few times. The rearrangement joins TRBV6-1 to TRBJ1-2; 8 nucleotides match TRBD1. The V segment lost 6 bases and the J segment 2 bases; nucleotides outside the gene matches: 5. The CDR3 contains 14 residues. Germline CDR1 MNHNS, CDR2 SASEGT. The CDR3 here is CASRRDRLNYGYTF. DNA for the CDR3: TGTGCCAGCAGGAGGGACAGGTTAAACTATGGCTACACCTTC.

This clonotype was observed once. The V and J genes are TRBV19 and TRBJ1-5; D may be TRBD1 (6 bases). V shed 11 bases and J shed 4 bases, with 18 bases lying between them. The CDR3 is 14 residues long. The germline CDR1 and CDR2 sequences are LNHDA and SQIVND (reference sequence). CDR3 sequence (DNA): TGTGCCTCGGCAGGGGATCGTTATAATCAGCCCCAGCATTTT. Translating gives CASAGDRYNQPQHF.

Turning to this clonotype: Possible read error: a much larger clone is one base away. The chain's CDR3 is CASSLSTGVQETQYF. In DNA form, the CDR3 reads TGTGCCAGCAGCTTATCGACAGGGGTCCAAGAGACCCAGTACTTC. The chain links TRBV7-2 to TRBJ2-5; TRBD1 agrees at 8 bases. The CDR3 runs to 15 residues. Trimming at V came to 2 bases and at J to 1 base, leaving 3 bases not matched to a gene. From germline, CDR1 is SGHTA and CDR2 FQGNSA.

This clonotype was detected only a few times. The gene calls are TRBV18 and TRBJ2-7; D remains ambiguous. V shed 3 bases and J shed 2 bases, with 14 bases lying between them. The germline V gene has CDR1 KGHSH and CDR2 LQKENI. The CDR3 spans 15 residues. CDR3 sequence reads: CASSPSPRLTYEQYF. The CDR3, as DNA: TGTGCCAGCTCACCCTCCCCCCGTTTGACCTACGAGCAGTACTTC.

The chain links TRBV30 to TRBJ2-2; D is ambiguous. This CDR3 is 15 amino acids long. V was shortened by 3 bases and J by 0 bases, with 11 bases between the two germline ends. CDR1 is GTSNPN, CDR2 SVGIG, per germline (reference sequence). The CDR3 DNA follows: TGTGCCTGGAGAAAATCCACCACGAACACCGGGGAGCTGTTTTTT. Residues: CAWRKSTTNTGELFF.